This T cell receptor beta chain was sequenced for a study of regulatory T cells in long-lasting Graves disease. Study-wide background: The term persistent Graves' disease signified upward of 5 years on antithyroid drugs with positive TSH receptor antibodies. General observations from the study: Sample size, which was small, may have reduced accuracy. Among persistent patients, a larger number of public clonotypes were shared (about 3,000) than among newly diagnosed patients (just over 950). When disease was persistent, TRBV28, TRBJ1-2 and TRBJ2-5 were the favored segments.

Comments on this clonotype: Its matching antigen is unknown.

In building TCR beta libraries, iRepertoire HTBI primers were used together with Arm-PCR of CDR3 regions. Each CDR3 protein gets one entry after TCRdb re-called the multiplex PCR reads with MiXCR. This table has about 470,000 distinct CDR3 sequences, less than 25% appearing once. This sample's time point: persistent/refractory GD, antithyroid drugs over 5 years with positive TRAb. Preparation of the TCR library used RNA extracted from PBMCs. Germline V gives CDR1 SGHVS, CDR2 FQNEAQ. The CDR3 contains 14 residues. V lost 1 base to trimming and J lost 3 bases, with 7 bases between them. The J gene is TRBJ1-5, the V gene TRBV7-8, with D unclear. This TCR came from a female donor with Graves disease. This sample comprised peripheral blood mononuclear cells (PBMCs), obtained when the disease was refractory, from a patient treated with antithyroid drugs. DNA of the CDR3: TGTGCCAGCAGCTTAGTGGCAGACAATCAGCCCCAGCATTTT. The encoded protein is CASSLVADNQPQHF.